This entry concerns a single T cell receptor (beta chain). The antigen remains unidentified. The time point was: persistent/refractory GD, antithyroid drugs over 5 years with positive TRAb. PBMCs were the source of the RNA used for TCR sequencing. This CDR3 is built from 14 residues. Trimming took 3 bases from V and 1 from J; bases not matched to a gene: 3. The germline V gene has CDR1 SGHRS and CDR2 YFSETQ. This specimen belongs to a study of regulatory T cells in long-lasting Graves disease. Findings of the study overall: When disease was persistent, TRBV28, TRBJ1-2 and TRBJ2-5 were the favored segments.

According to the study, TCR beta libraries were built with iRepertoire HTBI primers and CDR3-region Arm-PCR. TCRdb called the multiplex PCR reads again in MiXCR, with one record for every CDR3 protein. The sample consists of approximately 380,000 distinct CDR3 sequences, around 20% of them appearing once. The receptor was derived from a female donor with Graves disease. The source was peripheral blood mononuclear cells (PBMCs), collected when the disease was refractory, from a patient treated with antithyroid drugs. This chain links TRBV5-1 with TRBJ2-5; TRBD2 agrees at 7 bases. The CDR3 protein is CASSSSSGQETQYF. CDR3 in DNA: TGCGCCAGCAGCTCGTCTAGCGGCCAAGAGACCCAGTACTTC.